The T cell receptor beta chain described here comes from a study of shared clonotypes between healthy human individuals. CDR1 and CDR2 from the germline V gene are SEHNR and FQNEAQ (reference sequence). The CDR3 covers 13 residues. Losses at the gene ends were 0 bases for V and 9 bases for J; bases not matched to a gene: 1. Adult donors, all healthy and HIV-negative, had no recent acute infections or vaccinations. Genomic DNA for unsorted samples, which was extracted with the QIAamp DNA Blood Mini kit, came from 81 million or so PBMCs. Original processing notes: ImmunoSEQ output lacked quality scores and full-length reads, limiting matched filtering. The repertoire was sequenced with immunoSEQ multiplex PCR; TCRdb's copy has only in-frame clones and lacks some. V, J and clone size are taken as reported in that table, and D and trimming were inferred from the DNA itself. The sample shows hundreds of thousands of clones, roughly 79% of them seen only once.

The sequence came from a woman aged 40 to 55 in good health. Some clones in this sample may be carry-over from other donors' samples. The sample was PBMCs. The rearrangement uses TRBV7-9 and TRBJ2-1; 8 bases align to TRBD2. CDR3 DNA sequence: TGTGCCAGCAGCTTAGCAAGCGGGAGTGAGCAGTTCTTC. Its protein product is CASSLASGSEQFF.